This TCR beta chain was documented in a study of T cells after yellow fever vaccination. Findings and limits, study-wide: A small proportion of clonotypes was detected in both the CD4 and CD8 compartments. When the response was secondary, it was weaker but reached its peak faster, day 5 versus 15. Subsequent booster samples again held most clones from primary vaccination (96% CD4, about 90% CD8).

As TCR cDNA was made by 5'RACE template switching, a universal primer site and UMIs were added. TCRdb called the 5' RACE reads again in MiXCR, with one record for every CDR3 protein. Among just over 300,000 distinct CDR3 sequences listed, less than 4.5% were seen once. This clonotype was detected only a few times. What it binds is not known. CDR1 and CDR2 from the germline V gene are SGHTA and FQGNSA. J was trimmed by 3 bases and V by 2 bases; bases with no gene match: 4. The CDR3 loop spans 16 amino acids. This sequence was found in a man aged 18 to 29 who received the YFV17D yellow fever vaccine. The chain has TRBV7-2 and TRBJ2-1; 10 bases are shared with TRBD2. The material was PBMCs, obtained on the day of the yellow fever booster vaccination. The CDR3 loop reads CASSLSGGEGYNEQFF. CDR3 coding DNA: TGTGCCAGCAGCTTAAGCGGGGGGGAGGGCTACAATGAGCAGTTCTTC.